This TCR beta chain was found in a study of technical replicates of blood from a few donors. TCRdb's table, derived via immunoSEQ multiplex PCR, lists solely in-frame clones and lacks some. This sample has nearly 70,000 clones, with roughly 93% found just once. CDR1 SNHLY and CDR2 FYNNEI come from the germline V gene. Trimming took off 3 bases at V and 0 bases at J, with 5 bases between the two ends. The CDR3 runs to 13 residues. Sequenced sample: T cells isolated from PBMCs. The source is a human donor in good health. This chain connects TRBV2 to TRBJ1-1; D is perhaps TRBD1 (5 bases). The CDR3 bases are TGTGCCAGCAGTGACAGGGTGAACACTGAAGCTTTCTTT. This gives the protein CASSDRVNTEAFF.